This T cell receptor beta chain was identified during a study of T cells in Graves' hyperthyroidism and ophthalmopathy. Trimming removed 3 bases at V and 10 bases at J, with 12 bases between. The CDR3 runs to 13 residues. Germline lookup yields CDR1 LGHNT and CDR2 FRNRAP. The investigators amplified TCR beta CDR3 regions from RNA transcripts. The HTBI primer set served for first-round RT-PCR of the TCR CDR3. TCRdb re-called the multiplex PCR reads through MiXCR, storing one row per CDR3 protein. Of about 540,000 distinct CDR3 sequences in the sample, more than 45% are singletons; the top ten hold just under 8.5%. Graves' hyperthyroidism was deemed stable given no ophthalmopathy progression within 18 months.

This TCR was recovered from a woman aged 18-30 years with Graves' hyperthyroidism. The J gene is TRBJ1-4, the V gene TRBV12-5, with D unresolved. Sequencing was carried out using peripheral blood or thyroid tissue (not recorded which). CDR3 in amino acids: CASGLDEGRKLFF. The CDR3 DNA follows: TGTGCTAGTGGTTTAGACGAAGGACGAAAACTGTTTTTT. The full variable domain, its missing parts supplied by reference TRBV12-5 and TRBJ1-4, is DARVTQTPRHKVTEMGQEVTMRCQPILGHNTVFWYRQTMMQGLELLAYFRNRAPLDDSGMPKDRFSAEMPDATLATLKIQPSEPRDSAVYFCASGLDEGRKLFFGSGTQLSVL.